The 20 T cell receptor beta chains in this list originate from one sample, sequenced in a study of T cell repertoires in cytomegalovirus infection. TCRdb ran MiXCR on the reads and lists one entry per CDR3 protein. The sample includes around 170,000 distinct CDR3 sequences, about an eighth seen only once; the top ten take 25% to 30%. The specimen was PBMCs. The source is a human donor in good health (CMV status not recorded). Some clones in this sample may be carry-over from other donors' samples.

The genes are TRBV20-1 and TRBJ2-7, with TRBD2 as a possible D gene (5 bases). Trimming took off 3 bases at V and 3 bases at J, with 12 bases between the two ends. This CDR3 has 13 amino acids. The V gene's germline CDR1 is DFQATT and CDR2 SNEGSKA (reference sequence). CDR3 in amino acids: CSASTRLLYEQYF. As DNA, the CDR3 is TGCAGTGCTAGTACTAGGCTCCTCTACGAGCAGTACTTC.

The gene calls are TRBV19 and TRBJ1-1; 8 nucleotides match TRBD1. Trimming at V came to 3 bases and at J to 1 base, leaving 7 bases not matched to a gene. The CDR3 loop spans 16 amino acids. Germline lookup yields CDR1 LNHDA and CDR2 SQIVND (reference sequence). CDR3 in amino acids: CASSIIWTGRNTEAFF. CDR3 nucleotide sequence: TGTGCCAGTAGTATTATATGGACAGGGAGGAACACTGAAGCTTTCTTT.

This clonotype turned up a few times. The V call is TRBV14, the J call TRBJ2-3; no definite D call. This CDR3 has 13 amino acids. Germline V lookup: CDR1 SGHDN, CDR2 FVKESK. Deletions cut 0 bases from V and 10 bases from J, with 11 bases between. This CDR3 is CASSQEVVAPQYF. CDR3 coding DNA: TGTGCCAGCAGCCAAGAGGTTGTCGCCCCGCAGTATTTT.

This CDR3 is CSVTQGRGAGDTQYF. CDR3 sequence (DNA): TGCAGCGTTACACAGGGTAGGGGCGCAGGGGATACGCAGTATTTT. V and J are TRBV29-1 and TRBJ2-3; possible D gene TRBD1, 6 bases. Deletions cut 5 bases from V and 6 bases from J, with 21 bases between. Germline V gene lookup returns CDR1 SQVTM and CDR2 ANQGSEA. This CDR3 has 15 amino acids.

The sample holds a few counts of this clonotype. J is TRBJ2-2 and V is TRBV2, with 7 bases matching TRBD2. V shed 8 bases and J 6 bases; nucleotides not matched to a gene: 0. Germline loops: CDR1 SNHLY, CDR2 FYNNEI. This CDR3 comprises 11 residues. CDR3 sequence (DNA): TGTGCCAGCCGGGGGGCCGGGGAGCTGTTTTTT. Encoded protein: CASRGAGELFF.

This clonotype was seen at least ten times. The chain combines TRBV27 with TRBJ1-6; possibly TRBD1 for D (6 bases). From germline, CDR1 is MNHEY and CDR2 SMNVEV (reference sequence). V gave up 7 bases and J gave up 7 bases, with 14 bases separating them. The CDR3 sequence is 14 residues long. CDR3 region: CASTHRASNSPLHF. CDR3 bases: TGTGCCAGCACCCACAGGGCTAGCAATTCACCCCTCCACTTT.

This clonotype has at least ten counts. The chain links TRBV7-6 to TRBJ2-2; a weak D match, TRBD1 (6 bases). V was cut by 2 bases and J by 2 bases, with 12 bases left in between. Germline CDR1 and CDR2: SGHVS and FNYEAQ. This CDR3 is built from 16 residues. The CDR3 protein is CASSLLTGFNTGELFF. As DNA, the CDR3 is TGTGCCAGCAGCTTATTGACAGGCTTTAACACCGGGGAGCTGTTTTTT.

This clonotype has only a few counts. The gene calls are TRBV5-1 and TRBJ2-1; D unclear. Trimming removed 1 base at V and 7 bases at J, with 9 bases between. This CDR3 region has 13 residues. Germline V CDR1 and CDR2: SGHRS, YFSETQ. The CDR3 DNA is TGCGCCAGCAGCTTGTTAAGGATGAATGAGCAGTTCTTC. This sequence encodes CASSLLRMNEQFF.

The CDR3 nucleotides are TGTGCCAGCAGTCCGATAAAATCGATGAATCAGCCCCAGCATTTT. This encodes CASSPIKSMNQPQHF. This chain links TRBV12-3 or TRBV12-4 with TRBJ1-5, with D uncertain. V was pared by 5 bases and J by 4 bases, with 15 bases between. The CDR3 runs 15 residues.

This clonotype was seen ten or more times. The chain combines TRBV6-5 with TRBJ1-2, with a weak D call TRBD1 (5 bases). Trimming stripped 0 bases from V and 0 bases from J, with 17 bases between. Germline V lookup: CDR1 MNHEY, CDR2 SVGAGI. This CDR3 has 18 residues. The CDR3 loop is CASSYSIPGSSTNYGYTF. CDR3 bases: TGTGCCAGCAGTTACTCGATTCCAGGGTCTTCAACTAACTATGGCTACACCTTC.

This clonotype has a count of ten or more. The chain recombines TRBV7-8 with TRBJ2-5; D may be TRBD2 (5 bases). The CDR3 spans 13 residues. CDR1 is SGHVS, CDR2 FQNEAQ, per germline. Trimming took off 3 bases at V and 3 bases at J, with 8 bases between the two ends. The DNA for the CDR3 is TGTGCCAGCAGCTTTGTCGGGGAAGAGACCCAGTACTTC. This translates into CASSFVGEETQYF.

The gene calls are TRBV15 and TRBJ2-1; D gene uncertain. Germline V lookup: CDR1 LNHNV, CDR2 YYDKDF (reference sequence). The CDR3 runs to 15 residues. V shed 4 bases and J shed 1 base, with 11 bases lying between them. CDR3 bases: TGTGCCACCAGCACACAGAGAAATTCCTACAATGAGCAGTTCTTC. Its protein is CATSTQRNSYNEQFF.

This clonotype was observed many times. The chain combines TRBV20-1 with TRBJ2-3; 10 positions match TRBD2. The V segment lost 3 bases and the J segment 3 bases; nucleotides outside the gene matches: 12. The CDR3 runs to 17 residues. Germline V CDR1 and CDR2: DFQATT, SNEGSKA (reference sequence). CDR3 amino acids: CSASVPIAGGVTDTQYF. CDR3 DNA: TGCAGTGCTAGCGTTCCTATAGCGGGGGGCGTGACAGATACGCAGTATTTT.

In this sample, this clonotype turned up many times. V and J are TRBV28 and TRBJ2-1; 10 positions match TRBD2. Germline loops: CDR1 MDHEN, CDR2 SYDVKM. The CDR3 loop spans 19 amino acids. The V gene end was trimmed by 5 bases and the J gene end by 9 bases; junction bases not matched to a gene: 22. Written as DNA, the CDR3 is TGTGCCAGCAGTCCTCTCGGAGGGATAGCGGGAGGTGGGAGAATTGAGCAGTTCTTC. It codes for CASSPLGGIAGGGRIEQFF.

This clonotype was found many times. The CDR3 reads CASSWTSGISEQYF. CDR3 sequence (DNA): TGTGCCAGCAGCTGGACTAGCGGGATTAGCGAGCAGTACTTC. This chain links TRBV25-1 with TRBJ2-7; 12 bases are shared with TRBD2. Trimming at V came to 6 bases and at J to 6 bases, leaving 6 bases not matched to a gene. This CDR3 spans 14 amino acids. Germline V gene lookup returns CDR1 MGHDK and CDR2 SYGVNS.

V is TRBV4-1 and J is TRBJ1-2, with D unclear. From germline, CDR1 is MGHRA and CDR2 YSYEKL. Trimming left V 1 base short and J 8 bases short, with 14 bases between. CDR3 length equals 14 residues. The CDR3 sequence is CASSQVPGSGGYTF. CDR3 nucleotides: TGCGCCAGCAGCCAAGTCCCGGGGTCGGGAGGCTACACCTTC.

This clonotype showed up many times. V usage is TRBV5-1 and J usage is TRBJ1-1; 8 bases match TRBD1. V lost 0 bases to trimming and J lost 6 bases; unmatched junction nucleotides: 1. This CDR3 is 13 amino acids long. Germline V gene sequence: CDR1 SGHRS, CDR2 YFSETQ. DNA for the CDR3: TGCGCCAGCAGCTTGGGGACAGGGTCTGAAGCTTTCTTT. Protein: CASSLGTGSEAFF.

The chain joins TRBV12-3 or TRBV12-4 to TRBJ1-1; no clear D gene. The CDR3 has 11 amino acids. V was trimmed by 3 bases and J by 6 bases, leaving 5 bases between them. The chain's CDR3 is CASSFNSEAFF. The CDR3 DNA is TGTGCCAGCAGTTTTAATTCTGAAGCTTTCTTT.

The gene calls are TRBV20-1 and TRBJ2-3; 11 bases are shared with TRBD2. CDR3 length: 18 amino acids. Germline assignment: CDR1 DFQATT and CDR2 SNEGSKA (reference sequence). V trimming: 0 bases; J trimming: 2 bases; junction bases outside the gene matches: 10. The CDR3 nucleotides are TGCAGTGCTAGAGATCAGGGGACTAGCGGAAGCCACACAGATACGCAGTATTTT. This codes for CSARDQGTSGSHTDTQYF.

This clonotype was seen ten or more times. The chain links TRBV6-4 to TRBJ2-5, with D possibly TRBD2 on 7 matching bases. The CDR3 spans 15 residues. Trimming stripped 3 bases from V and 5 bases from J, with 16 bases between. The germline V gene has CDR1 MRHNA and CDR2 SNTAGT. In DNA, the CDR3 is TGTGCCAGCAGTGAAAGTGGGGGGGCTTATGAGACCCAGTACTTC. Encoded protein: CASSESGGAYETQYF.